This TCR beta chain appears in the sequencing data of a study of beta chain features in type 1 diabetes. Study-level findings and limits: Researchers report that Type 1 diabetes patients had moderately but significantly shorter TCRB CDR3s across all four CD4+ subsets.

Trimming shortened V by 3 bases and J by 2 bases, and 14 bases separated the two germline ends. Germline V CDR1 and CDR2: SEHNR, FQNEAQ (reference sequence). This CDR3 has 15 residues. This clone has just a few counts. Its antigen is not known. The entirety of the isolated RNA underwent reverse transcription, so expressed TCRB transcripts were sequenced. Here immunoSEQ multiplex PCR was the method, and the copy in TCRdb shows in-frame clones only, minus some. The repertoire holds about 650,000 clones, under 15% seen once, with 0.09% to 0.15% in the top ten. The sample was naive CD4+ T cells from blood. This clonotype originated in a man aged 30 to 39 with type 1 diabetes. The genes are TRBV7-9 and TRBJ2-7; either TRBD1 or TRBD2 may supply D (6 bases each). CDR3 residues: CASSLNQGRPYEQYF. For the CDR3, the DNA is TGTGCCAGCAGCTTGAACCAGGGGAGGCCCTACGAGCAGTACTTC.